This note documents a single TCR beta chain sequence. The antigen is not known. TCRdb's table, derived via immunoSEQ multiplex PCR, lists solely in-frame clones and lacks some. The table has 90,000 to 95,000 clones, 75% to 95% seen once; the top ten hold around 5.8%. The sample originates from a study of graft-versus-host responses after intestinal transplantation. Background on the study: Isolated intestinal, liver-intestinal, or multivisceral transplants were what recipients had. Each patient got anti-thymocyte globulin induction, then tacrolimus and steroids for around 3 years.

Study findings and constraints: Levels of circulating GvH clones at their peak were associated with early post-transplant HvG declines. Recipient-marrow GvH clones were detected, some having first appeared in ileum or blood.

CDR3 length: 19 residues. V shed 0 bases and J 6 bases; nucleotides not matched to a gene: 18. From germline, CDR1 is SGHRS and CDR2 YFSETQ. The origin of this receptor is a human donor who received an intestinal transplant. This chain joins TRBV5-1 and TRBJ1-2, with TRBD1 matching over 9 bases. The sequences come from unstimulated CD8+ T cells sorted from spleen or lymph node cells, collected before intestinal transplant. This CDR3 reads CASSLAGFIAWTGDHGYTF. The CDR3 DNA reads as TGCGCCAGCAGCTTGGCCGGCTTTATAGCGTGGACAGGGGACCATGGCTACACCTTC.